Given below is one T cell receptor beta chain in context. These data originate in a study of technical replicates of blood from several donors. CDR3 length equals 16 residues. J lost 5 bases, V lost 4 bases, and 9 bases had no gene match. The method was immunoSEQ multiplex PCR; TCRdb's version includes in-frame clones alone and lacks a portion of them. The table lists around 85,000 clones, roughly 94% of them singletons. V is TRBV23-1 and J is TRBJ2-7; 12 bases are shared with TRBD2. TRBV23-1 is filed as an ORF, its function uncertain. The receptor's source is a human donor in good health. Sequencing was done on a sample of T cells isolated from PBMCs. Written as DNA, the CDR3 is TGCGCCAGCAGTCGGCTAGCGGGGGGGCCGCTCAACGAGCAGTACTTC. Translation gives CASSRLAGGPLNEQYF.